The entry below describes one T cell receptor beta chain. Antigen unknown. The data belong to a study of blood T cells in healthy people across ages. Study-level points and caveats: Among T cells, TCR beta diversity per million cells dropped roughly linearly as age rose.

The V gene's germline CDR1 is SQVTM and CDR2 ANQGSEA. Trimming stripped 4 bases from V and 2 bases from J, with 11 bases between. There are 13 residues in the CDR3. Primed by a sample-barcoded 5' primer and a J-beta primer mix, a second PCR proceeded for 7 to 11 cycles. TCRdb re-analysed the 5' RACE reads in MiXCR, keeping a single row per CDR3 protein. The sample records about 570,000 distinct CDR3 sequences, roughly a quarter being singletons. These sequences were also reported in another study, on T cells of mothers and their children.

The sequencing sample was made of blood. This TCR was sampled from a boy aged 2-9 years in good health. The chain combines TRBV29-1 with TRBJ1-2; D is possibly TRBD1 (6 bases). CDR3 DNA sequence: TGCAGCGTTGTCAGAACAGGGAACTATGGCTACACCTTC. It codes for CSVVRTGNYGYTF.